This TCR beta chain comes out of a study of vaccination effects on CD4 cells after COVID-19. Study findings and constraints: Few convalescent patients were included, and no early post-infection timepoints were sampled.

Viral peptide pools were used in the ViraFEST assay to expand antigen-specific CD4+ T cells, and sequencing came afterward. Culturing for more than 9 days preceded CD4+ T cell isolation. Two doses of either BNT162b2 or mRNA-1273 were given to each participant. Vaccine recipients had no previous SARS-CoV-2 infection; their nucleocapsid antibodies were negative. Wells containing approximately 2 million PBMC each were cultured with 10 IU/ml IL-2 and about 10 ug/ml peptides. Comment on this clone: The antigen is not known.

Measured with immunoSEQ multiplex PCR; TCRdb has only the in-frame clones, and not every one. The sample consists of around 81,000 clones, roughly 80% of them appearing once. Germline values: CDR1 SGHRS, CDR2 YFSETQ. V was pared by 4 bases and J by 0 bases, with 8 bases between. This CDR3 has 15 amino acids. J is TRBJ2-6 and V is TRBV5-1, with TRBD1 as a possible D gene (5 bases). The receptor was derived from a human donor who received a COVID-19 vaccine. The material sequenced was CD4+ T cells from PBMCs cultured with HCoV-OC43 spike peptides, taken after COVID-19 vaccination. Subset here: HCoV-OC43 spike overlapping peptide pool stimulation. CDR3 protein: CASSQGSSGANVLTF. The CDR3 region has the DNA TGCGCCAGCAGCCAGGGAAGCTCTGGGGCCAACGTCCTGACTTTC.